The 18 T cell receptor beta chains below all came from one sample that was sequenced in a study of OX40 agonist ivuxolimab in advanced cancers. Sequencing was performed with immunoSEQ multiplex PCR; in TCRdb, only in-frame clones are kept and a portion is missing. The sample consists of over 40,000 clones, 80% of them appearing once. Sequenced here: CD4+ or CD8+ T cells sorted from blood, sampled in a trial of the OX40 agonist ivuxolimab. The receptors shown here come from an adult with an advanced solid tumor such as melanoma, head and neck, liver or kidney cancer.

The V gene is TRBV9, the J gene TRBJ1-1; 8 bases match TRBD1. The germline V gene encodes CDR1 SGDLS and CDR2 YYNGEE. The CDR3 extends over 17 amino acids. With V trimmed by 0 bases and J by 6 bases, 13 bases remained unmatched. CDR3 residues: CASSVATLAGGDPEAFF. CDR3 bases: TGTGCCAGCAGCGTAGCTACCTTGGCAGGGGGCGACCCTGAAGCTTTCTTT.

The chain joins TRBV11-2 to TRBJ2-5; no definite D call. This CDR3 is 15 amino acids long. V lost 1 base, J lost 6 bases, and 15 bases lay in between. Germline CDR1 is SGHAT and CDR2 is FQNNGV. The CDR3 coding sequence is TGTGCCAGCAGCTTAGGGATCTCGAGCGTTCAGACCCAGTACTTC. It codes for CASSLGISSVQTQYF.

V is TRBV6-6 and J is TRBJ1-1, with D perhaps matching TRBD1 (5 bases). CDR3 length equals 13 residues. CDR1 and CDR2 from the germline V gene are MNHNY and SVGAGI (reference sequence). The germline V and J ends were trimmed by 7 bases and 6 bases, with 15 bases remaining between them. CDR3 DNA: TGTGCCAGCATTTGGGGGGGAGGCCCTGAAGCTTTCTTT. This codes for CASIWGGGPEAFF.

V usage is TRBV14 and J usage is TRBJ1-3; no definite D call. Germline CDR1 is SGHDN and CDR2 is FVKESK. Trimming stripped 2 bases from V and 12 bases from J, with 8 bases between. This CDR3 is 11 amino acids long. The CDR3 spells CASSQTVNIYF. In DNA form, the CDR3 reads TGTGCCAGCAGCCAAACCGTGAACATATATTTT.

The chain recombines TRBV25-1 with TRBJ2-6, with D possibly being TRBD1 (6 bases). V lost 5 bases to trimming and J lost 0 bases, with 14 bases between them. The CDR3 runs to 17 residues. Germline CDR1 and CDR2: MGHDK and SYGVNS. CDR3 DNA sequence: TGTGCCAGCAGTTTAACAGGGTACGACTCTGGGGCCAACGTCCTGACTTTC. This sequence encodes CASSLTGYDSGANVLTF.

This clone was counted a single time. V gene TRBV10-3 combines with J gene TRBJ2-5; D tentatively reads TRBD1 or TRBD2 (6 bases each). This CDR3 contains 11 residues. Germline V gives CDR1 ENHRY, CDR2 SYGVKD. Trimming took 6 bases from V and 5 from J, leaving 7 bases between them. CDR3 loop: CAIRGGETQYF. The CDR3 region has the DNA TGTGCCATCAGAGGGGGGGAGACCCAGTACTTC.

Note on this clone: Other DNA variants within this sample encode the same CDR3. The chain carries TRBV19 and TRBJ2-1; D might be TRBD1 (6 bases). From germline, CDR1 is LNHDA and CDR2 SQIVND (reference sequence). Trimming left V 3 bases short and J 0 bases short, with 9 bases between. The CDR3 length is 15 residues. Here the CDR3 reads CASSIGQSSYNEQFF. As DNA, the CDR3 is TGTGCCAGTAGTATCGGACAGAGCTCCTACAATGAGCAGTTCTTC.

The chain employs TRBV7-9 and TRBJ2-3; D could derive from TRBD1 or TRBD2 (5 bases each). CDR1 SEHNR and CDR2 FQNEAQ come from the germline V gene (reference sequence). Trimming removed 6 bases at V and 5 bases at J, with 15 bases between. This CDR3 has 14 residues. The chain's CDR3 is CASRMGERLDTQYF. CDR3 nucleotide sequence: TGTGCCAGCAGGATGGGGGAGAGGTTAGATACGCAGTATTTT.

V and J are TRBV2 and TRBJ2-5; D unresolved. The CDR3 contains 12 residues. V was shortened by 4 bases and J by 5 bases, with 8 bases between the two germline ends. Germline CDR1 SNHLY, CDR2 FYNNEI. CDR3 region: CASSAVEETQYF. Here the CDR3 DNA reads TGTGCCAGCAGTGCGGTGGAGGAGACCCAGTACTTC.

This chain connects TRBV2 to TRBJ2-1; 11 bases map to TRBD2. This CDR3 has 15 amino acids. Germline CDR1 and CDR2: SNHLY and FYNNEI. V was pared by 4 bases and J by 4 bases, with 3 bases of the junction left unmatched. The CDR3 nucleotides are TGTGCCAGCAGTGCGACTAGCGGGGCTTACAATGAGCAGTTCTTC. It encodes CASSATSGAYNEQFF.

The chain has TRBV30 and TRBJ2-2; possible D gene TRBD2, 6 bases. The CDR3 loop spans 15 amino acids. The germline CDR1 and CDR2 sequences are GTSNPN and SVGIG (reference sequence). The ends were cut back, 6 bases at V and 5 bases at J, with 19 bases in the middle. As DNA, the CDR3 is TGTGCCTGCCGATTGACGGGAGTAGAAACCGGGGAGCTGTTTTTT. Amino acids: CACRLTGVETGELFF.

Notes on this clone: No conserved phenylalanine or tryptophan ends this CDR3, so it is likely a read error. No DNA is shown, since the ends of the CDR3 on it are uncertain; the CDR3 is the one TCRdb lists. The CDR3 protein is CASSFFFVVSSGRTL. The gene calls are TRBV11-2 and TRBJ2-3; the tabulated D call, TRBD2, remains unverified against the DNA. The CDR3 has 15 residues if both end residues are counted. Germline V gene data show CDR1 as SGHAT and CDR2 as FQNNGV.

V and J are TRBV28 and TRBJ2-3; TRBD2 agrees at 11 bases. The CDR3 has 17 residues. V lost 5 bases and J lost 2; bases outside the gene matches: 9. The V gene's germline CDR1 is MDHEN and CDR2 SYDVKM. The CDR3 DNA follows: TGTGCCAGCAGTCCCCTCCAACTAGCGGGGGTCACAGATACGCAGTATTTT. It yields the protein CASSPLQLAGVTDTQYF.

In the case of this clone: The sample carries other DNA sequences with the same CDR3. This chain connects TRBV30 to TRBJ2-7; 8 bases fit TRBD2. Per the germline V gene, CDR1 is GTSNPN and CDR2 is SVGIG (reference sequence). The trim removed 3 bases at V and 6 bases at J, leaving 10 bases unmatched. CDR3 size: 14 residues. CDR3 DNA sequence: TGTGCCTGGAGGCGAGCGGGAGACCCGACCGAGCAGTACTTC. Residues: CAWRRAGDPTEQYF. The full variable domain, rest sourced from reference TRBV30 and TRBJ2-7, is SQTIHQWPATLVQPVGSPLSLECTVEGTSNPNLYWYRQAAGRGLQLLFYSVGIGQISSEVPQNLSASRPQDRQFILSSKKLLLSDSGFYLCAWRRAGDPTEQYFGPGTRLTVT.

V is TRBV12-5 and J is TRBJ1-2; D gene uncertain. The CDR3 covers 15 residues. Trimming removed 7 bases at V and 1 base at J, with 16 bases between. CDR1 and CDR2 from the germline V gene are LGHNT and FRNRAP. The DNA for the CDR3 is TGTGCTAGTGAACCCGGGTTACTTCTTAACTATGGCTACACCTTC. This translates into CASEPGLLLNYGYTF.

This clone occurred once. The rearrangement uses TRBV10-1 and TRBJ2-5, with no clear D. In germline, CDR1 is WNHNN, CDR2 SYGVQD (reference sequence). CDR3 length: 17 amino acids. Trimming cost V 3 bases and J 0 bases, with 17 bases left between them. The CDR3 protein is CASSESPDPLYQETQYF. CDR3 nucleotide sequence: TGCGCCAGCAGTGAATCGCCCGACCCCCTGTACCAAGAGACCCAGTACTTC.

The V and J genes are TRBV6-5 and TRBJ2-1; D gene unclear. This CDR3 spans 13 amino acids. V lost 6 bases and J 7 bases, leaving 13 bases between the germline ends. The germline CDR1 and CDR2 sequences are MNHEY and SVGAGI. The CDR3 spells CASSMPTGNEQFF. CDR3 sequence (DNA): TGTGCCAGCAGCATGCCGACCGGGAATGAGCAGTTCTTC.

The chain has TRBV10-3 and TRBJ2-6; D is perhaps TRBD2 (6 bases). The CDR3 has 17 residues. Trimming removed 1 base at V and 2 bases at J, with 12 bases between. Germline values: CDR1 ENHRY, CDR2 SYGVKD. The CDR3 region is CAISELGGGAGANVLTF. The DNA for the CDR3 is TGTGCCATCAGTGAGTTGGGGGGAGGCGCTGGGGCCAACGTCCTGACTTTC.